Following are 5 T cell receptor beta chains from one sample sequenced in a study of blood T cells in healthy people across ages. Together with a sample-barcoded 5' primer, a J-beta primer mix was included in a second PCR lasting about 7 to 12 cycles. In TCRdb, the 5' RACE reads were re-called with MiXCR into one record per CDR3 protein. This table holds about 720,000 distinct CDR3 sequences, about a fifth found once. The sample consisted of blood. Receptors originate from a man in his 70s in good health.

The chain links TRBV4-1 to TRBJ2-3; 8 bases are a match to TRBD1. V was pared by 5 bases and J by 4 bases, with 8 bases of the junction left unmatched. This CDR3 region has 15 residues. Germline CDR1 and CDR2: MGHRA and YSYEKL. CDR3 amino acids: CASSTGGGGSDTQYF. DNA of the CDR3: TGCGCCAGCAGCACAGGGGGAGGTGGGTCAGATACGCAGTATTTT.

The chain is built from TRBV28 and TRBJ1-2; no clear D gene. Trimming took off 1 base at V and 13 bases at J, with 13 bases between the two ends. The CDR3 has 12 residues. CDR1 MDHEN and CDR2 SYDVKM come from the germline V gene. CDR3 sequence: CASSLSRVGVTF. The DNA of the CDR3 is TGTGCCAGCAGTTTATCCCGGGTAGGAGTCACCTTC.

This chain connects TRBV7-3 to TRBJ2-3; 7 bases map to TRBD1. The V and J ends lost 4 bases and 6 bases, in that order; junction bases with no gene match: 7. Germline assignment: CDR1 SGHTA and CDR2 FQGTGA. The CDR3 has 14 amino acids. CDR3 amino acids: CASSSLTGPDTQYF. In DNA form, the CDR3 reads TGTGCCAGCAGCTCCCTGACAGGGCCGGATACGCAGTATTTT.

The chain combines TRBV7-9 with TRBJ2-1; D gene unclear. Germline values: CDR1 SEHNR, CDR2 FQNEAQ (reference sequence). Trimming shortened V by 11 bases and J by 0 bases, and 14 bases separated the two germline ends. This CDR3 is 14 amino acids long. The CDR3 nucleotides read TGTGCCTATGGTAGTGCGGCCTCCTACAATGAGCAGTTCTTC. Translation: CAYGSAASYNEQFF.

In its sample, this clonotype was seen a few times. V usage is TRBV6-6 and J usage is TRBJ1-1; TRBD1 is a possible D gene (5 bases). CDR3 size: 14 residues. Trimming left V 6 bases short and J 3 bases short, with 14 bases between. The germline V gene encodes CDR1 MNHNY and CDR2 SVGAGI (reference sequence). The CDR3 spells CASSRSAGHTEAFF. The CDR3 DNA sequence: TGTGCCAGCAGCCGTTCCGCGGGGCACACTGAAGCTTTCTTT.